This section outlines one T cell receptor (beta chain) sequence together with its context. This specimen comes from a study of shared clonotypes between healthy human individuals. The data were produced by immunoSEQ multiplex PCR, yet TCRdb's version contains in-frame clones alone and is incomplete. This table has a few million clones, roughly 90% appearing once. CDR3 length equals 14 residues. The V gene's germline CDR1 is SGHVS and CDR2 FQNEAQ. Trimming cost V 0 bases and J 7 bases, with 10 bases left between them. The V gene is TRBV7-8, the J gene TRBJ1-5; D is uncertain. Sequencing was performed on naive CD4+ T cells from PBMCs. Described subset: CD45RA+ positively selected. This clonotype originated in a man between 18 and 29 years old in good health. Some clones in this sample may be carry-over from other donors' samples. In DNA, the CDR3 is TGTGCCAGCAGCTTAGCGTCCTCAATCCAGCCCCAGCATTTT. It yields the protein CASSLASSIQPQHF.